These 23 T cell receptor beta chains were all obtained from the same sample, sequenced in a study of beta chain features in type 1 diabetes. Study-wide results and limits: Moderate yet significant TCRB CDR3 shortening was seen in Type 1 diabetes patients in all four CD4+ subsets.

These receptors have no known antigen. cDNA synthesis used the whole RNA isolate, giving expressed TCRB sequences. The repertoire was sequenced with immunoSEQ multiplex PCR; TCRdb's copy has only in-frame clones and lacks some. This table holds about 660,000 clones, 11% to 15% found once. The sample was naive CD4+ T cells from blood. Every receptor here comes from a man between 18 and 35 years old with type 1 diabetes.

This chain joins TRBV5-1 and TRBJ2-7; D is possibly TRBD1 (6 bases). Deletions cut 2 bases from V and 3 bases from J, with 12 bases between. CDR3 length: 14 amino acids. CDR1 and CDR2 (germline): SGHRS, YFSETQ. CDR3 nucleotide sequence: TGCGCCAGCAGCTTCAACTTACAGGGCTACGAGCAGTACTTC. As protein: CASSFNLQGYEQYF.

This clone was seen only a few times. The chain links TRBV5-4 to TRBJ2-2; D gene ambiguous. This CDR3 is 14 amino acids long. V dropped 1 base and J dropped 5 bases, with 9 bases sitting between them. CDR1 is SGHNT, CDR2 YYREEE, per germline (reference sequence). This chain's CDR3 is CASSLPPQTGELFF. Here the CDR3 DNA reads TGTGCCAGCAGCTTGCCACCGCAGACCGGGGAGCTGTTTTTT.

V is TRBV6-5 and J is TRBJ2-1; D unresolved. Trimming pared 8 bases from V and 8 bases from J, leaving 22 bases between. CDR3 length: 15 amino acids. Germline CDR1 is MNHEY and CDR2 is SVGAGI. Written as DNA, the CDR3 is TGTGCCAGCTCCTCGCGCTCACCGCCTGGAGATGAGCAGTTCTTC. The encoded protein is CASSSRSPPGDEQFF.

This clone was picked up a small number of times. The J gene is TRBJ1-5, the V gene TRBV7-2, with 10 bases identical to TRBD1. This CDR3 has 16 amino acids. Losses at the gene ends were 5 bases for V and 2 bases for J; bases not matched to a gene: 6. Germline-derived CDR1 and CDR2 are SGHTA and FQGNSA. The CDR3 spells CASSLGTGDGNQPQHF. CDR3 bases: TGTGCCAGCAGCCTTGGGACAGGGGACGGCAATCAGCCCCAGCATTTT.

This clone was observed a handful of times. The gene calls are TRBV4-2 and TRBJ2-1, with 11 nucleotides matching TRBD2. The CDR3 contains 19 residues. V dropped 0 bases and J dropped 9; count of bases not matched to a gene: 16. Germline CDR1 LGHNA, CDR2 YNFKEQ. CDR3 sequence (DNA): TGTGCCAGCAGCCAAGAGGGTAGTGCTGGACTAGCGGGTTCTTCTGAGCAGTTCTTC. This encodes CASSQEGSAGLAGSSEQFF.

The sample holds a few counts of this clone. This rearrangement joins TRBV7-3 to TRBJ1-2; no clear D gene. The V end was cut by 3 bases, the J end by 3 bases, with 11 bases between. This CDR3 region has 14 residues. Germline V CDR1 and CDR2: SGHTA, FQGTGA. CDR3 sequence (DNA): TGTGCCAGCAGCTTGGTCGGTATGGACTATGGCTACACCTTC. As protein: CASSLVGMDYGYTF.

This chain links TRBV7-9 with TRBJ1-5; D call uncertain. The CDR3 runs to 16 residues. Trimming pared 1 base from V and 2 bases from J, leaving 12 bases between. Looked up from germline, CDR1 is SEHNR and CDR2 is FQNEAQ (reference sequence). The CDR3 spells CASSLGGPGGNQPQHF. The CDR3 DNA is TGTGCCAGCAGCTTAGGTGGGCCGGGCGGCAATCAGCCCCAGCATTTT.

This clone was found a few times. This chain links TRBV29-1 with TRBJ1-5; tentative D call: TRBD1 (5 bases). There are 16 residues in the CDR3. Germline V gives CDR1 SQVTM, CDR2 ANQGSEA. V was clipped by 1 base and J by 1 base, with 14 bases between them. The CDR3 protein is CSVEAEGTGSNQPQHF. DNA of the CDR3: TGCAGCGTTGAAGCGGAAGGGACGGGGAGCAATCAGCCCCAGCATTTT.

This clone was counted between two and nine times. CDR3 residues: CASSFSNSGANVLTF. The CDR3 DNA sequence: TGCGCCAGCAGCTTCTCCAACTCTGGGGCCAACGTCCTGACTTTC. The V call is TRBV5-1, the J call TRBJ2-6; D is unclear. The CDR3 is made up of 15 amino acids. Trimming left V 2 bases short and J 0 bases short, with 6 bases between. CDR1 is SGHRS, CDR2 YFSETQ, per germline. The full variable domain, completed using reference TRBV5-1 and TRBJ2-6, is KAGVTQTPRYLIKTRGQQVTLSCSPISGHRSVSWYQQTPGQGLQFLFEYFSETQRNKGNFPGRFSGRQFSNSRSEMNVSTLELGDSALYLCASSFSNSGANVLTFGAGSRLTVL.

The rearrangement joins TRBV9 to TRBJ1-6; D perhaps matches TRBD1 (5 bases). Germline CDR1 and CDR2: SGDLS and YYNGEE. The CDR3 is 14 residues long. V lost 4 bases to trimming and J lost 5 bases, with 10 bases between them. CDR3 sequence: CASSSRQNNSPLHF. The CDR3 DNA sequence: TGTGCCAGCAGCTCTCGACAGAATAATTCACCCCTCCACTTT.

The table lists this clone with a few counts. This chain links TRBV4-3 with TRBJ2-1; D remains unclear. The length of the CDR3 is 13 residues. Per germline, CDR1 LGHNA and CDR2 YSLEER. V lost 1 base and J 3 bases, leaving 4 bases between the germline ends. Written as DNA, the CDR3 is TGCGCCAGCAGCCAAGTTATCTACAATGAGCAGTTCTTC. This encodes CASSQVIYNEQFF.

This clone was seen only a few times. The CDR3 protein is CAWSPREDQPQHF. CDR3 nucleotides: TGTGCCTGGAGTCCCCGGGAGGATCAGCCCCAGCATTTT. The chain joins TRBV30 to TRBJ1-5; D is unresolved. Deletions cut 2 bases from V and 5 bases from J, with 10 bases between. The CDR3 covers 13 residues. Germline lookup yields CDR1 GTSNPN and CDR2 SVGIG (reference sequence).

The V call is TRBV9, the J call TRBJ2-7, with D maybe TRBD2 (7 bases). The CDR3 has 16 amino acids. V was cut by 4 bases and J by 3 bases, with 20 bases left in between. CDR1 SGDLS and CDR2 YYNGEE come from the germline V gene. CDR3 nucleotides: TGTGCCAGCAGCAAGGGAGGGGGTGCCCGGGGCTACGAGCAGTACTTC. It yields the protein CASSKGGGARGYEQYF.

The chain uses TRBV7-2 and TRBJ1-2; D gene uncertain. Germline lookup yields CDR1 SGHTA and CDR2 FQGNSA. V was shortened by 5 bases and J by 3 bases, with 10 bases between the two germline ends. This CDR3 comprises 13 residues. Here the CDR3 DNA reads TGTGCCAGCAGCCCCGGGGTTTACTATGGCTACACCTTC. Residues: CASSPGVYYGYTF.

Only a few counts were recorded for this clone. Other DNA sequences in the sample encode the same CDR3. This CDR3 is CASSWDRGYEQYF. The CDR3 region has the DNA TGTGCCAGCAGTTGGGACAGGGGTTACGAGCAGTACTTC. The gene calls are TRBV27 and TRBJ2-7, with TRBD1 matching over 10 bases. Trimming at V came to 4 bases and at J to 4 bases, leaving 1 base not matched to a gene. The CDR3 has 13 residues. Germline V gives CDR1 MNHEY, CDR2 SMNVEV (reference sequence).

The chain combines TRBV9 with TRBJ2-3; D remains ambiguous. This CDR3 comprises 16 residues. The V end was cut by 4 bases, the J end by 4 bases, with 19 bases between. Germline CDR1 reads SGDLS; CDR2 reads YYNGEE. The chain's CDR3 is CASSSHLHLSADTQYF. The CDR3 bases are TGTGCCAGCAGCTCCCACTTGCATTTAAGCGCAGATACGCAGTATTTT.

Only a few counts were recorded for this clone. The chain couples TRBV29-1 to TRBJ2-7, with D maybe TRBD2 (5 bases). The CDR3 has 12 amino acids. Germline values: CDR1 SQVTM, CDR2 ANQGSEA. Trimming cost V 5 bases and J 2 bases, with 10 bases left between them. The CDR3 is CSVIGSAYEQYF. Here the CDR3 DNA reads TGCAGCGTTATTGGGAGCGCCTACGAGCAGTACTTC.

The J gene is TRBJ1-1, the V gene TRBV4-3; unclear D gene. This CDR3 region has 15 residues. Germline V CDR1 and CDR2: LGHNA, YSLEER. Trimming took 0 bases from V and 6 from J, leaving 14 bases between them. The CDR3 spells CASSQDPGLRAEAFF. In DNA form, the CDR3 reads TGCGCCAGCAGCCAAGACCCCGGCCTACGGGCTGAAGCTTTCTTT.

The chain recombines TRBV6-5 with TRBJ2-1; D ambiguous. The ends were cut back, 6 bases at V and 9 bases at J, with 12 bases in the middle. The CDR3 is 12 residues long. In germline, CDR1 is MNHEY, CDR2 SVGAGI. The CDR3 loop is CASSSDRREQFF. The CDR3 DNA reads TGTGCCAGCAGCTCAGACCGACGTGAGCAGTTCTTC.

The chain carries TRBV7-3 and TRBJ2-5; 10 bases are shared with TRBD1. V dropped 4 bases and J dropped 4; count of bases not matched to a gene: 3. The CDR3 covers 14 residues. CDR1 and CDR2 from the germline V gene are SGHTA and FQGTGA. CDR3 DNA sequence: TGTGCCAGCAGCTCAAGGGACAGGGGAGAGACCCAGTACTTC. This codes for CASSSRDRGETQYF.

The CDR3 spells CAISETTGLFQETQYF. CDR3 coding DNA: TGTGCCATCAGTGAAACGACAGGACTTTTCCAAGAGACCCAGTACTTC. The gene calls are TRBV10-3 and TRBJ2-5; D possibly corresponds to TRBD1 (6 bases). CDR1 ENHRY and CDR2 SYGVKD come from the germline V gene. CDR3 length: 16 residues. Between the trimmed V and J ends, which lost 3 bases and 1 base, there was a span of 15 bases.

This clone has more than one count but fewer than ten. At the DNA level, this CDR3 is encoded by other sequences in the same sample as well. The chain recombines TRBV20-1 with TRBJ2-5; D gene unclear. Trimming stripped 6 bases from V and 4 bases from J, with 9 bases between. CDR1 DFQATT and CDR2 SNEGSKA come from the germline V gene (reference sequence). The CDR3 consists of 11 residues. DNA for the CDR3: TGCAGTGCCCCGAGCGTAGAGACCCAGTACTTC. It codes for CSAPSVETQYF.

This CDR3 is CASSPGLGAGTSTDTQYF. In DNA form, the CDR3 reads TGTGCCAGCAGCCCTGGTTTGGGAGCGGGGACGAGCACAGATACGCAGTATTTT. The chain carries TRBV5-4 and TRBJ2-3; TRBD2 agrees at 7 bases. This CDR3 region has 18 residues. The V gene end was trimmed by 4 bases and the J gene end by 0 bases; junction bases not matched to a gene: 14. Germline assignment: CDR1 SGHNT and CDR2 YYREEE (reference sequence). The full variable domain, rest sourced from reference TRBV5-4 and TRBJ2-3, is ETGVTQSPTHLIKTRGQQVTLRCSSQSGHNTVSWYQQALGQGPQFIFQYYREEENGRGNFPPRFSGLQFPNYSSELNVNALELDDSALYLCASSPGLGAGTSTDTQYFGPGTRLTVL.